Each of the 31 T cell receptor beta chains below was sequenced from the same sample in a study of cytomegalovirus exposure and HLA in healthy donors. Use of 60 Vbeta and 13 Jbeta primers characterized the PCR. Here immunoSEQ multiplex PCR was the method, and the copy in TCRdb shows in-frame clones only, minus some. The clone table shows about 54,000 clones, with the ten largest holding approximately 7%. Sequenced material: PBMCs. The receptors were sampled from a woman between 35 and 50 years old in good health and CMV-seronegative.

The genes are TRBV28 and TRBJ1-4, with 8 bases that match TRBD1. CDR1 is MDHEN and CDR2 is SYDVKM in the germline V gene. The CDR3 spans 14 residues. V lost 6 bases, J lost 6 bases, and 6 bases stayed unmatched. CDR3 nucleotides: TGTGCCAGCAGGACCGGGACAGGACATGAAAAACTGTTTTTT. Translation gives CASRTGTGHEKLFF.

This sequence joins TRBV30 and TRBJ1-6, with D maybe TRBD1 (5 bases). CDR1 and CDR2 (germline): GTSNPN, SVGIG (reference sequence). CDR3 length: 17 residues. V was clipped by 4 bases and J by 7 bases, with 23 bases between them. DNA of the CDR3: TGTGCCTGGACAAAGAACCTGGGGCAGGCAGGAAATTCACCCCTCCACTTT. Translated, it gives CAWTKNLGQAGNSPLHF.

V gene TRBV4-2 combines with J gene TRBJ2-3; 7 bases align to TRBD2. The CDR3 has 16 amino acids. Germline V gives CDR1 LGHNA, CDR2 YNFKEQ. J gave up 2 bases and V 1 base, and 6 bases lay outside the gene matches. CDR3 sequence reads: CASSQGYGRNTDTQYF. The DNA for the CDR3 is TGTGCCAGCAGCCAAGGTTACGGGAGGAACACAGATACGCAGTATTTT.

The chain's CDR3 is CASSLVVGGTGELFF. The CDR3 DNA sequence: TGTGCCAGCAGCTTGGTTGTGGGAGGCACCGGGGAGCTGTTTTTT. V usage is TRBV5-5 and J usage is TRBJ2-2, with D possibly being TRBD2 (6 bases). Per germline, CDR1 SGHKS and CDR2 YYEKEE (reference sequence). The CDR3 extends over 15 amino acids. Trimming took 0 bases from V and 4 from J, leaving 10 bases between them.

J is TRBJ2-5 and V is TRBV11-2, with 9 bases that match TRBD1. The junction had 5 bases not matched to a gene; V was cut back by 2 bases and J by 4 bases. CDR3 size: 15 residues. CDR1 is SGHAT and CDR2 is FQNNGV in the germline V gene. CDR3 nucleotides: TGTGCCAGCAGCTTAAGACAGGGGGATAGAGAGACCCAGTACTTC. Translation gives CASSLRQGDRETQYF.

CDR3 nucleotides: TGTGCCAGCAGCGTGAGGGAATCTGGAAACACCATATATTTT. The encoded protein is CASSVRESGNTIYF. The chain is built from TRBV6-1 and TRBJ1-3, with D hard to call. V lost 6 bases to trimming and J lost 1 base, with 10 bases between them. CDR1 and CDR2 from the germline V gene are MNHNS and SASEGT. The CDR3 is 14 amino acids.

This sequence joins TRBV5-1 and TRBJ1-4, with TRBD1 matching 7 bases. V was pared by 4 bases and J by 3 bases, with 3 bases of the junction left unmatched. Germline V CDR1 and CDR2: SGHRS, YFSETQ. The CDR3 has 14 amino acids. CDR3 DNA sequence: TGCGCCAGCAGCCCACAGGGGTCTAATGAAAAACTGTTTTTT. This sequence encodes CASSPQGSNEKLFF.

This rearrangement joins TRBV6-5 to TRBJ1-1; TRBD1 matches at 9 bases. There are 15 residues in the CDR3. Germline V gene lookup returns CDR1 MNHEY and CDR2 SVGAGI. Trimming cost V 4 bases and J 1 base; bases outside gene matches: 4. DNA for the CDR3: TGTGCCAGCAGTTTAGGACAGGGGAGGAACACTGAAGCTTTCTTT. Its translation: CASSLGQGRNTEAFF.

The rearrangement joins TRBV6-1 to TRBJ1-2; the match to TRBD1 covers 10 bases. Trimming took 0 bases from V and 8 from J; bases not matched to a gene: 3. Germline V CDR1 and CDR2: MNHNS, SASEGT. The CDR3 totals 14 residues. CDR3 sequence reads: CASSEAGTGAGYTF. DNA for the CDR3: TGTGCCAGCAGTGAAGCGGGGACAGGGGCGGGCTACACCTTC.

CDR3: CASSQAGAIEAFF. CDR3 coding DNA: TGCGCCAGCAGCCAAGCAGGGGCTATTGAAGCTTTCTTT. This sequence joins TRBV4-3 and TRBJ1-1, with TRBD1 as a possible D gene (6 bases). Deletions cut 1 base from V and 7 bases from J, with 10 bases between. Germline lookup yields CDR1 LGHNA and CDR2 YSLEER. This CDR3 spans 13 amino acids.

This chain connects TRBV19 to TRBJ1-1, with D unresolved. CDR1 is LNHDA, CDR2 SQIVND, per germline (reference sequence). V lost 6 bases, J lost 1 base, and 9 bases lay in between. The length of the CDR3 is 13 residues. CDR3 residues: CASSPGRNTEAFF. CDR3 coding DNA: TGTGCCAGTAGCCCTGGGAGGAACACTGAAGCTTTCTTT.

The chain joins TRBV18 to TRBJ1-2, with D unresolved. The CDR3 is 14 residues long. V was clipped by 0 bases and J by 5 bases, with 10 bases between them. Germline CDR1 and CDR2: KGHSH and LQKENI. In nucleotides, the CDR3 is TGTGCCAGCTCACCACCCGTTTCGGGGTATGGCTACACCTTC. Translation gives CASSPPVSGYGYTF. Combining the CDR3 with reference TRBV18 and TRBJ1-2 gives the whole variable domain NAGVMQNPRHLVRRRGQEARLRCSPMKGHSHVYWYRQLPEEGLKFMVYLQKENIIDESGMPKERFSAEFPKEGPSILRIQQVVRGDSAAYFCASSPPVSGYGYTFGSGTRLTVV.

This chain uses TRBV7-3 with TRBJ2-3, with 13 bases lining up with TRBD2. V shed 6 bases, J shed 2 bases, and the junction held 5 bases outside the gene matches. There are 16 residues in the CDR3. Germline CDR1 is SGHTA and CDR2 is FQGTGA. In DNA, the CDR3 is TGTGCCAGCAGTTCGGGACTAGCGGGAATCACAGATACGCAGTATTTT. Its protein is CASSSGLAGITDTQYF. Supplemented by reference TRBV7-3 and TRBJ2-3, the full variable domain reads GAGVSQTPSNKVTEKGKYVELRCDPISGHTALYWYRQSLGQGPEFLIYFQGTGAADDSGLPNDRFFAVRPEGSVSTLKIQRTERGDSAVYLCASSSGLAGITDTQYFGPGTRLTVL.

The rearrangement uses TRBV28 and TRBJ2-1; 13 bases are a match to TRBD2. The V segment lost 8 bases and the J segment 6 bases; nucleotides outside the gene matches: 4. Germline loops: CDR1 MDHEN, CDR2 SYDVKM. The CDR3 consists of 14 residues. CDR3 bases: TGTGCCAGCGGAGGACTAGCGGGGGTCAATGAGCAGTTCTTC. It is translated as CASGGLAGVNEQFF.

The chain combines TRBV4-2 with TRBJ1-5; 8 bases match TRBD1. Germline values: CDR1 LGHNA, CDR2 YNFKEQ. V shed 4 bases, J shed 6 bases, and the junction held 5 bases outside the gene matches. The CDR3 has 14 amino acids. This CDR3 is CASSPGQGGQPQHF. In DNA, the CDR3 is TGTGCCAGCAGCCCCGGACAGGGCGGTCAGCCCCAGCATTTT.

The chain links TRBV30 to TRBJ2-1, with TRBD1 matching 7 bases. Trimming cost V 5 bases and J 8 bases; bases outside gene matches: 3. Germline CDR1 GTSNPN, CDR2 SVGIG (reference sequence). The CDR3 is made up of 11 amino acids. The CDR3 region is CAWGTVHEQFF. CDR3 sequence (DNA): TGTGCCTGGGGGACAGTTCATGAGCAGTTCTTC.

This chain joins TRBV6-5 and TRBJ1-5, with 10 bases aligning to TRBD1. This CDR3 has 16 amino acids. The V gene end was trimmed by 4 bases and the J gene end by 2 bases; junction bases not matched to a gene: 5. Germline V gene lookup returns CDR1 MNHEY and CDR2 SVGAGI. The CDR3 loop is CASSLGQGKGNQPQHF. For the CDR3, the DNA is TGTGCCAGCAGTTTGGGACAGGGGAAGGGCAATCAGCCCCAGCATTTT.

The genes are TRBV19 and TRBJ2-2, with 13 nucleotides matching TRBD2. From germline, CDR1 is LNHDA and CDR2 SQIVND (reference sequence). V shed 6 bases and J 4 bases; nucleotides not matched to a gene: 14. The CDR3 extends over 19 amino acids. The CDR3 protein is CASRIGFPGLAGTTGELFF. CDR3 DNA: TGTGCCAGTAGAATTGGGTTCCCGGGACTAGCGGGAACCACCGGGGAGCTGTTTTTT.

The rearrangement joins TRBV7-2 to TRBJ2-7, with a tentative D call TRBD2 (5 bases). CDR1 and CDR2 from the germline V gene are SGHTA and FQGNSA. This CDR3 has 14 amino acids. Trimming cost V 2 bases and J 3 bases, with 11 bases left between them. The CDR3 sequence is CASSLQRENYEQYF. For the CDR3, the DNA is TGTGCCAGCAGCTTACAGAGGGAGAACTACGAGCAGTACTTC.

The CDR3 loop reads CASSQDIGRDGGNTIYF. In DNA form, the CDR3 reads TGCGCCAGCAGCCAAGACATAGGGCGGGACGGAGGAAACACCATATATTTT. This chain connects TRBV4-1 to TRBJ1-3, with D perhaps TRBD1 (5 bases). The CDR3 is 17 amino acids. Trimming took off 0 bases at V and 4 bases at J, with 16 bases between the two ends. Germline values: CDR1 MGHRA, CDR2 YSYEKL.

The chain employs TRBV30 and TRBJ1-2, with 10 bases that match TRBD1. This CDR3 has 15 amino acids. The germline V gene encodes CDR1 GTSNPN and CDR2 SVGIG (reference sequence). V gave up 0 bases and J gave up 4 bases; unmatched junction bases: 5. CDR3 in amino acids: CAWSVLRTGGYGYTF. DNA of the CDR3: TGTGCCTGGAGTGTATTAAGGACAGGGGGCTATGGCTACACCTTC.

The V gene is TRBV18, the J gene TRBJ2-5, with D maybe TRBD1 (6 bases). V was cut by 2 bases and J by 4 bases, with 11 bases left in between. The CDR3 totals 14 residues. Germline V gives CDR1 KGHSH, CDR2 LQKENI. The CDR3 region has the DNA TGTGCCAGCTCACCAGTCCAGGGGAGAGAGACCCAGTACTTC. This codes for CASSPVQGRETQYF.

The chain recombines TRBV11-2 with TRBJ2-1; weak D call: TRBD2 (6 bases). The CDR3 totals 17 residues. Germline CDR1 and CDR2: SGHAT and FQNNGV. Trimming stripped 0 bases from V and 5 bases from J, with 17 bases between. The chain's CDR3 is CASSLDPRVAANNEQFF. The CDR3 DNA reads TGTGCCAGCAGCTTAGACCCTCGGGTAGCGGCCAACAATGAGCAGTTCTTC. Combining the CDR3 with reference TRBV11-2 and TRBJ2-1 gives the whole variable domain EAGVAQSPRYKIIEKRQSVAFWCNPISGHATLYWYQQILGQGPKLLIQFQNNGVVDDSQLPKDRFSAERLKGVDSTLKIQPAKLEDSAVYLCASSLDPRVAANNEQFFGPGTRLTVL.

This CDR3 is CASWTGHSYNEQFF. Here the CDR3 DNA reads TGTGCCAGCTGGACAGGTCACTCCTACAATGAGCAGTTCTTC. V is TRBV28 and J is TRBJ2-1, with TRBD1 matching over 7 bases. This CDR3 is built from 14 residues. V dropped 8 bases and J dropped 0; count of bases not matched to a gene: 4. Germline assignment: CDR1 MDHEN and CDR2 SYDVKM.

V and J are TRBV7-8 and TRBJ1-5, with 8 bases aligning to TRBD1. This CDR3 comprises 15 residues. Germline V lookup: CDR1 SGHVS, CDR2 FQNEAQ. With V trimmed by 3 bases and J by 0 bases, 1 base remained unmatched. CDR3: CASSLGQASNQPQHF. CDR3 bases: TGTGCCAGCAGCTTGGGACAGGCTAGCAATCAGCCCCAGCATTTT.

V usage is TRBV30 and J usage is TRBJ1-1; a possible D gene is TRBD1 (5 bases). Trimming cost V 6 bases and J 4 bases, with 15 bases left between them. The CDR3 extends over 13 amino acids. Germline V gene lookup returns CDR1 GTSNPN and CDR2 SVGIG (reference sequence). CDR3 sequence (DNA): TGTGCCTGTTGGGGGGGGGTAGGCACTGAAGCTTTCTTT. Translation: CACWGGVGTEAFF.

The chain employs TRBV6-5 and TRBJ2-4; possibly TRBD2 for D (5 bases). This CDR3 is 14 amino acids long. Deletions cut 2 bases from V and 3 bases from J, with 8 bases between. Germline V lookup: CDR1 MNHEY, CDR2 SVGAGI. This CDR3 is CASSYAAGKNIQYF. Written as DNA, the CDR3 is TGTGCCAGCAGTTACGCGGCGGGCAAAAACATTCAGTACTTC.

V gene TRBV30 combines with J gene TRBJ2-7; tentative D call: TRBD1 (5 bases). Germline CDR1 reads GTSNPN; CDR2 reads SVGIG (reference sequence). V was shortened by 1 base and J by 0 bases, with 10 bases between the two germline ends. There are 14 residues in the CDR3. CDR3 coding DNA: TGTGCCTGGAGTGAGGGGCTCTTCTCCTACGAGCAGTACTTC. Translation: CAWSEGLFSYEQYF.

J is TRBJ2-7 and V is TRBV7-2; 7 bases are shared with TRBD1. Germline CDR1 is SGHTA and CDR2 is FQGNSA. There are 14 residues in the CDR3. With 5 bases clipped from V and 5 bases from J, the junction kept 9 bases outside the gene matches. CDR3 amino acids: CASSLWPGTDEQYF. CDR3 bases: TGTGCCAGCAGCCTCTGGCCAGGGACAGACGAGCAGTACTTC.

The J gene is TRBJ2-7, the V gene TRBV5-1, with D perhaps TRBD2 (5 bases). The CDR3 has 11 residues. Germline lookup yields CDR1 SGHRS and CDR2 YFSETQ. With 4 bases removed from V and 6 bases from J, the gap between germline ends came to 8 bases. The CDR3 loop reads CASSNSGEQYF. CDR3 coding DNA: TGCGCCAGCAGCAACAGCGGCGAGCAGTACTTC. Variable domain in full (rest from reference TRBV5-1 and TRBJ2-7): KAGVTQTPRYLIKTRGQQVTLSCSPISGHRSVSWYQQTPGQGLQFLFEYFSETQRNKGNFPGRFSGRQFSNSRSEMNVSTLELGDSALYLCASSNSGEQYFGPGTRLTVT.

The chain carries TRBV7-2 and TRBJ2-2, with 10 bases identical to TRBD2. J gave up 4 bases and V 1 base, and 0 bases lay outside the gene matches. The germline CDR1 and CDR2 sequences are SGHTA and FQGNSA. The length of the CDR3 is 15 residues. CDR3 DNA: TGTGCCAGCAGCTTAGGACTAGCGGGCACCGGGGAGCTGTTTTTT. This sequence encodes CASSLGLAGTGELFF.